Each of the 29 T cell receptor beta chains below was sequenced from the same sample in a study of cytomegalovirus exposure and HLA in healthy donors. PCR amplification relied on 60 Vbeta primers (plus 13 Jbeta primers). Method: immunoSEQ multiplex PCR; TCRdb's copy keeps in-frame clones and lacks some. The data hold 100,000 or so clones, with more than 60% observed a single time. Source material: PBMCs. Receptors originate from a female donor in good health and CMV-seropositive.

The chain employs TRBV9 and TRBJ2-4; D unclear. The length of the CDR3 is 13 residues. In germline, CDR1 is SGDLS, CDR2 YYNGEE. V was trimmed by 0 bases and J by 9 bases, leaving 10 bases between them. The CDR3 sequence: CASSVDRVGIQYF. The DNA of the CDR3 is TGTGCCAGCAGCGTAGATCGGGTCGGCATTCAGTACTTC.

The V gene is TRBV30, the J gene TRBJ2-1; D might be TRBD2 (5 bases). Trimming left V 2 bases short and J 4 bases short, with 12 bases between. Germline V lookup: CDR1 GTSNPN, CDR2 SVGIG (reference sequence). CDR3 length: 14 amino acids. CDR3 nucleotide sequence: TGTGCCTGGAGTTCGGACTTTGATTACAATGAGCAGTTCTTC. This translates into CAWSSDFDYNEQFF.

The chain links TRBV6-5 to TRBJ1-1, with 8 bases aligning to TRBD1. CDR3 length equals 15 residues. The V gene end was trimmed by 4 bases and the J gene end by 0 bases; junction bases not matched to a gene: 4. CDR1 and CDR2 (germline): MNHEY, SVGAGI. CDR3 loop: CASSSGQAMNTEAFF. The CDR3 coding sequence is TGTGCCAGCAGTTCGGGACAGGCGATGAACACTGAAGCTTTCTTT.

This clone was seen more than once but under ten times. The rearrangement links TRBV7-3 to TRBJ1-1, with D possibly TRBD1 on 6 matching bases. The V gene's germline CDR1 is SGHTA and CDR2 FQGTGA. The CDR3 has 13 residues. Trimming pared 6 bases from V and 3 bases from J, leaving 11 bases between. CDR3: CASRAQGHTEAFF. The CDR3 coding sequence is TGTGCCAGCAGAGCTCAGGGGCACACTGAAGCTTTCTTT.

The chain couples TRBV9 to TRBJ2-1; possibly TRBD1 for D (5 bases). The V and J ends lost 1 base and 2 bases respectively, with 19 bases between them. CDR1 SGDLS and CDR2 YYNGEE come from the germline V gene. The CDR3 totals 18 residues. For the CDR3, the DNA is TGTGCCAGCAGCGTACACCTTAATAGGGGCGAGACCTACAATGAGCAGTTCTTC. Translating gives CASSVHLNRGETYNEQFF.

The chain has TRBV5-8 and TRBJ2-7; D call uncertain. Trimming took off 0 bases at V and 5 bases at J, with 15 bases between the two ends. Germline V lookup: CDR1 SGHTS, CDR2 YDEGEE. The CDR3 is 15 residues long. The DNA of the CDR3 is TGTGCCAGCAGCTTGGGAAAGCTTCCCCTCCACGAGCAGTACTTC. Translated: CASSLGKLPLHEQYF.

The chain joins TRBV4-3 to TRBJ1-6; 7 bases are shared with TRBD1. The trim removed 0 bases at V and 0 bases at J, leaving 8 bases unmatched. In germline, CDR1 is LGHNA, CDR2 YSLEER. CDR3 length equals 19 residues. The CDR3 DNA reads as TGCGCCAGCAGCCAAGAAGTGGGGACAGCGAGCTCCTATAATTCACCCCTCCACTTT. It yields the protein CASSQEVGTASSYNSPLHF.

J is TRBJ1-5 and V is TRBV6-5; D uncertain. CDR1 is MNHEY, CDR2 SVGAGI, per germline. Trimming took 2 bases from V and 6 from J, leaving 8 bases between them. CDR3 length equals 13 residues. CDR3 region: CASSYGLGQPQHF. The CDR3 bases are TGTGCCAGCAGTTACGGGCTCGGTCAGCCCCAGCATTTT.

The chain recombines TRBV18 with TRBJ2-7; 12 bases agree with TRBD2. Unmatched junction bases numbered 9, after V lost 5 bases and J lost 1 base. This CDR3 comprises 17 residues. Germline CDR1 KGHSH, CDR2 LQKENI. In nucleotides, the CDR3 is TGTGCCAGCTCAACGGAGGGACTAGCGGGCGGGTCCTACGAGCAGTACTTC. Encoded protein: CASSTEGLAGGSYEQYF.

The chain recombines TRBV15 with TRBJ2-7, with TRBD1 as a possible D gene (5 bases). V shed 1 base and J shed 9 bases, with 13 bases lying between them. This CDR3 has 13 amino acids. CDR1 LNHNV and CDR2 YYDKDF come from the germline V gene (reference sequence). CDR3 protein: CATSRVQEGAQYF. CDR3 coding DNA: TGTGCCACCAGCAGAGTTCAGGAAGGGGCGCAGTACTTC.

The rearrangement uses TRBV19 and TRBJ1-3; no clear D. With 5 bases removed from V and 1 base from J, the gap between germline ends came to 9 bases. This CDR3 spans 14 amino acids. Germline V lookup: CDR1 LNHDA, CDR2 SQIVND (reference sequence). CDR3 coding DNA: TGTGCCAGTAGTGTCGGGATATCTGGAAACACCATATATTTT. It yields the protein CASSVGISGNTIYF.

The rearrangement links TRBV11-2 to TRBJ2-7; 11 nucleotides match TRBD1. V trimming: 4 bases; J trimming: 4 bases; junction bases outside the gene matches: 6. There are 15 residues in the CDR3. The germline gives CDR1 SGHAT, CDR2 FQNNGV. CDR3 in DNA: TGTGCCAGCAGCTCGGGGACAGGGGGGGGGTACGAGCAGTACTTC. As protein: CASSSGTGGGYEQYF.

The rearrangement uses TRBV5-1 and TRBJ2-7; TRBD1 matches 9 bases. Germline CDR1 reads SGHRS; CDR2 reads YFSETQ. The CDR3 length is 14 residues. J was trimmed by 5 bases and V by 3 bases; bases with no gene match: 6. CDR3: CASSSGTGRHEQYF. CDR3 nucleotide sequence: TGCGCCAGCAGCTCCGGGACAGGGAGGCACGAGCAGTACTTC.

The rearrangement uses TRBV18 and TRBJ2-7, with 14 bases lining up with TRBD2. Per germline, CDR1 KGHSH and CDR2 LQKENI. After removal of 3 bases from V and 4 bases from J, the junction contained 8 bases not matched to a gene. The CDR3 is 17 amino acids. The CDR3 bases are TGTGCCAGCTCACCGGAAGGACTAGCGGGGGGCCTGTACGAGCAGTACTTC. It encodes CASSPEGLAGGLYEQYF.

CDR3 amino acids: CAISESGGKDTEAFF. Written as DNA, the CDR3 is TGTGCCATCAGTGAGTCGGGGGGTAAGGACACTGAAGCTTTCTTT. The rearrangement links TRBV10-3 to TRBJ1-1, with D possibly TRBD1 on 5 matching bases. The germline V gene has CDR1 ENHRY and CDR2 SYGVKD. With 0 bases removed from V and 3 bases from J, the gap between germline ends came to 11 bases. This CDR3 region has 15 residues.

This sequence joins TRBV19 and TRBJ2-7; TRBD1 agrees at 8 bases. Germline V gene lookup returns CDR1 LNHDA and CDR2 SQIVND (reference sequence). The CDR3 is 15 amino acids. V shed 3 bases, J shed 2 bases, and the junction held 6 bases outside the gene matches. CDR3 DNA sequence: TGTGCCAGTAGTATCGCGGACAGGGAGGCCTACGAGCAGTACTTC. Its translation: CASSIADREAYEQYF. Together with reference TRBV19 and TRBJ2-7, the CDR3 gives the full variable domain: DGGITQSPKYLFRKEGQNVTLSCEQNLNHDAMYWYRQDPGQGLRLIYYSQIVNDFQKGDIAEGYSVSREKKESFPLTVTSAQKNPTAFYLCASSIADREAYEQYFGPGTRLTVT.

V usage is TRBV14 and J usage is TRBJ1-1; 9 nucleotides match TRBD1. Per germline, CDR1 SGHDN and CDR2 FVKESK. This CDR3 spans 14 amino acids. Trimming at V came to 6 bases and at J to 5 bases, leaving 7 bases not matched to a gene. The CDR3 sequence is CASSRDRVVTEAFF. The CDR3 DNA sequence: TGTGCCAGCAGTAGGGACAGGGTGGTAACTGAAGCTTTCTTT.

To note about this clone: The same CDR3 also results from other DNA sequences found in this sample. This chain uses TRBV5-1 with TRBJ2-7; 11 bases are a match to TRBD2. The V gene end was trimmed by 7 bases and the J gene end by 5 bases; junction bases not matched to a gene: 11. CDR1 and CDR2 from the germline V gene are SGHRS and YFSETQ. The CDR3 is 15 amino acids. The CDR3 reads CASRGFSGRGNEQYF. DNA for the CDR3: TGCGCCAGCCGGGGATTTAGCGGGAGGGGTAACGAGCAGTACTTC.

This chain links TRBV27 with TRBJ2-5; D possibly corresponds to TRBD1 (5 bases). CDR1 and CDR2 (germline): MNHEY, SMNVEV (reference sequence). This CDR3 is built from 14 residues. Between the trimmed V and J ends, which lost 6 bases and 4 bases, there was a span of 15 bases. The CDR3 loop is CASSRPGSGETQYF. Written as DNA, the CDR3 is TGTGCCAGCAGCCGGCCAGGGTCAGGAGAGACCCAGTACTTC.

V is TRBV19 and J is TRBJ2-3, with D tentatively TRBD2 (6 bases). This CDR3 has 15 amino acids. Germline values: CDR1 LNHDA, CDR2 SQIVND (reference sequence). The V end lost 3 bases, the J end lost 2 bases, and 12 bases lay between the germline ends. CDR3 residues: CASSMTGTPTDTQYF. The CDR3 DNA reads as TGTGCCAGTAGTATGACGGGGACTCCCACAGATACGCAGTATTTT.

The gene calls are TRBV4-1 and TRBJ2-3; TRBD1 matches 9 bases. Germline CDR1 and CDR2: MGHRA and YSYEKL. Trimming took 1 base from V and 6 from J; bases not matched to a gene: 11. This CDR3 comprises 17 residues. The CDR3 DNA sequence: TGCGCCAGCAGCCAAGGGGACAGGGTGTCATCTCGCGATACGCAGTATTTT. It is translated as CASSQGDRVSSRDTQYF.

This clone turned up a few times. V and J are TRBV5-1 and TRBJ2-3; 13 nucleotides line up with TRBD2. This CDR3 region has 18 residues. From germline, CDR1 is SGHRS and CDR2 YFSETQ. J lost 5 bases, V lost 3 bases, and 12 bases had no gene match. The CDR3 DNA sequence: TGCGCCAGCAGCTCATTCTGGACTAGCGGGAGCACTCGAGATACGCAGTATTTT. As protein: CASSSFWTSGSTRDTQYF.

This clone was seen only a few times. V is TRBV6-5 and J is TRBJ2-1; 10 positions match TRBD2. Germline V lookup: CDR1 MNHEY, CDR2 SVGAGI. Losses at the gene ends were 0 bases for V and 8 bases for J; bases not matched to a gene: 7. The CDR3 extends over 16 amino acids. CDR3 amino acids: CASSYSPSGSKYEQFF. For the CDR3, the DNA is TGTGCCAGCAGTTACTCTCCTAGCGGGAGTAAGTATGAGCAGTTCTTC.

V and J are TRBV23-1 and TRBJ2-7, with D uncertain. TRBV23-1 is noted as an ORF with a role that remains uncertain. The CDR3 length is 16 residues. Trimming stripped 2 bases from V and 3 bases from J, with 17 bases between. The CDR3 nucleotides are TGCGCCAGCAGTCAACCGGCGTCAAGACTTTTCTACGAGCAGTACTTC. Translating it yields CASSQPASRLFYEQYF.

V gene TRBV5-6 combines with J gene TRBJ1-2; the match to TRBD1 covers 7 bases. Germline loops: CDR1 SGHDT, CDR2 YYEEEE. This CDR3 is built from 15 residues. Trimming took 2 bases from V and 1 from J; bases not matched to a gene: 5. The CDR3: CASSFPGQSNYGYTF. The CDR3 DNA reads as TGTGCCAGCAGCTTTCCGGGACAGAGTAACTATGGCTACACCTTC.

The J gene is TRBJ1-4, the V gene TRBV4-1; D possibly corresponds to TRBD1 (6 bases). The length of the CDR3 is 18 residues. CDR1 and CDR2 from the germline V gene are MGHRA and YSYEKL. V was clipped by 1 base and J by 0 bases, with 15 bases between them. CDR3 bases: TGCGCCAGCAGCCAAGTAGGCAGGGGACATTCAACTAATGAAAAACTGTTTTTT. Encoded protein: CASSQVGRGHSTNEKLFF.

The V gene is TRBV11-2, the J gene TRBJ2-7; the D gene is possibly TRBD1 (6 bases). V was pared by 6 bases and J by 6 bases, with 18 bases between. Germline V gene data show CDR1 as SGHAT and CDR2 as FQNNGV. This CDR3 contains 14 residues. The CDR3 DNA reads TGTGCCAGCAGATTTGGTCAGGGGCAGGGCGAGCAGTACTTC. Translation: CASRFGQGQGEQYF.

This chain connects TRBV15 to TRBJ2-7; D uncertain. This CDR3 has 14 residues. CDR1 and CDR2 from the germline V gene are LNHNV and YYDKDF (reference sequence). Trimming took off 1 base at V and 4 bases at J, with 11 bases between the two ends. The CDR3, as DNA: TGTGCCACCAGCAGAGGAAGCAGCAGGTACGAGCAGTACTTC. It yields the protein CATSRGSSRYEQYF.

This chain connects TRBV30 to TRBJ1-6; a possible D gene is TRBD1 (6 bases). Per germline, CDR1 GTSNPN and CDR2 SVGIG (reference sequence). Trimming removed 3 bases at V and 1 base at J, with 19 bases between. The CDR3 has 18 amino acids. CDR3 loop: CAWRDRIRSGSYNSPLHF. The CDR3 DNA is TGTGCCTGGAGGGACAGAATACGATCAGGATCCTATAATTCACCCCTCCACTTT. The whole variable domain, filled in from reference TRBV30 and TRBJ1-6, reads SQTIHQWPATLVQPVGSPLSLECTVEGTSNPNLYWYRQAAGRGLQLLFYSVGIGQISSEVPQNLSASRPQDRQFILSSKKLLLSDSGFYLCAWRDRIRSGSYNSPLHFGNGTRLTVT.